This T cell receptor (beta chain) was identified during a study of cytomegalovirus exposure and HLA in healthy donors (dated by TCRdb to about 2017). Some background on the complete study: An earlier analysis of 550 to 700 of the donors reported approximately 300 Gb of sequence data and approximately 110 million unique TCR beta sequences from approximately 180 million T cells. About 310 gigabases of sequencing data and 80 million or so unique TCR sequences were included in an early release covering 500 to 750 HLA-typed donors. Of the roughly 400 genotyped donors, approximately 80% fell in the genetic ancestry cluster associated with self-reported Caucasian donors. The study was designed to test whether signatures of past pathogen exposure could be identified by cataloging public T cell receptors. The study used immunosequencing to profile the T cell repertoires of 666 subjects and linked those repertoires to cytomegalovirus serostatus. A separate validation cohort of about 110 different subjects was used in addition to the approximately 700-subject first cohort. High-throughput TCR immunosequencing, statistical association of individual TCRs with disease status, and machine learning were combined to predict cytomegalovirus infection status. To study patterns of TCR occurrence, a later analysis re-analyzed previously published TCR beta repertoires from around 660 donors and added high-resolution HLA genotyping. Rather than drawing on any new phenotypic data, the later analysis identified candidate immune exposures from TCR beta sequences and the way those sequences occurred across donors. An earlier analysis of approximately 580 of the donors used high-throughput TCR beta sequencing to judge whether each TCR beta V gene segment behaved as functional or pseudogenic. Donor age, sex, ethnicity and CMV serostatus were compiled alongside the repertoire data. A later genetic analysis used genome-wide SNP genotypes for about 60% of the roughly 700 donors, treating that subset as a discovery cohort. Every discovery cohort repertoire had been produced on one sequencing platform. HLA typing included class I and class II loci at four-digit resolution. Typing coverage differed by locus: A, B, C, DRB1 and DQB1 were typed in roughly 629-640 donors, DQA1 in approximately 520, DPA1 in approximately 600, and DPB1 in around 490. Roughly 5 DR-DQ haplotypes were handled as single units for association and clustering, since linkage in the cohort was strong. Among several hundred genotyped donors of the cohort, an average of approximately 240,000 unique TCR beta nucleotide sequences was sequenced per donor, of which 15% to 20% were non-productive. The full study reports these points: The classifier was reported to diagnose cytomegalovirus status with high specificity and sensitivity in both the original and validation cohorts. For the cohort, immune exposure information was limited to CMV serostatus. A later analysis reported that several top co-occurrence clusters appeared linked to parvovirus B19, influenza, CMV and Epstein-Barr virus. Compared with the roughly 700-donor mean, donors in an Asian-associated ancestry cluster had fewer N-insertions in productive TCRs, according to a later genetic analysis. The cohort was sequenced for TCR beta chains only, and without alpha or paired-chain data the features that could be detected were limited. An association between a missense DCLRE1C variant and V-gene and J-gene trimming of TCR beta chains was found in a later genetic analysis and replicated in an independent cohort. Because some donors lacked HLA typing at each locus, the association tests relied only on the typed subset. In an earlier analysis of approximately 590 of the donors, most TCR beta V segments appeared in productive rearrangements about 87% or about 30% of the time, broadly matching IMGT annotations. A further reported finding was that TCR beta sequences accurately predicted the HLA-A and HLA-B alleles for most subjects in the first cohort. When HLA alleles, especially DR and DQ, strongly co-occurred, attributing TCR associations to individual alleles was difficult. Some IMGT-functional V segments, including TRBV6-2 and TRBV6-3, could not be told apart with the 87-base-pair reads, so those segments were excluded. In the study, around 160 TCR beta chains were listed as associated with cytomegalovirus. At a false discovery rate of 0.05, a later analysis linked 16,951 TCR beta sequences to specific HLA alleles. Three of the identified cytomegalovirus-associated TCR beta chains were confirmed in vitro to be specific for cytomegalovirus antigens. A later analysis found that TCR association rates varied across HLA loci, with DRB1 alleles showing the most associated TCRs and HLA-C alleles the fewest. Most TCR sequences were observed very rarely across donors, whereas some public TCRs were present in many individuals. Compared with equally common non-associated chains, HLA-associated TCR beta chains in a later analysis were more clonally expanded and had lower generation probabilities. The earlier analysis of about 600 of the donors excluded roughly 17 rarely observed V segments, including chromosome 9 orphons, because counts were too low. Most CMV-associated TCR beta chains appeared to be HLA-restricted in a later analysis, and the HLA associations seemed to be driven largely by CMV exposure. Presence/absence analyses assumed roughly uniform sequencing depth across donors, an assumption that may not hold. Linkage disequilibrium might explain the correlated functional status among segregating V segments, but an unknown experimental factor could not be ruled out. The sequencing pipeline was judged likely to have produced a cluster of highly shared sequence variants as a technical artifact. The authors suggested that the approach could potentially be generalized to other disease states and immunological phenotypes.

The germline V gene encodes CDR1 MNHEY and CDR2 SMNVEV (reference sequence). The V end gives up 4 bases and the J end 4 bases, leaving 3 bases in the junction not matched to a gene. Taken from cysteine to phenylalanine, the CDR3 has 14 residues. The read is trimmed to its CDR3 DNA, 42 bases read in frame from base 1. This clone was detected once. Its antigen is not yet known. Base-call qualities are not available, and no considerably larger clone is one nucleotide away. The cohort consisted of 600 to 750 healthy bone marrow donors. Cohort members were all nominally healthy when sampled, although unrecorded immune exposures were likely present. The donor was CMV seronegative and belonged to the group of over 350 seronegative cohort members. Every donor gave a peripheral blood sample, and the peripheral blood mononuclear cells from that sample were used for TCR beta sequencing. The Qiagen DNeasy Blood Extraction Kit was used to extract genomic DNA from the blood cell samples.

The method was the immunoSEQ multiplex PCR assay. A mixture of 60 forward primers for TCR Vbeta segments and 13 reverse primers for TCR Jbeta segments was used in the multiplex PCR. Amplification of the CDR3 region of rearranged TCR beta genes was performed with a multiplex PCR assay on genomic DNA. On the Illumina HiSeq System, the amplified TCR beta libraries were sequenced as 87-base-pair reads. The source study handled its data this way. A later analysis tallied roughly 78 million unique TCR beta chains across the 666 repertoires, and about 10 million of those chains were shared by two or more donors. A nearest-neighbor algorithm error-corrected the raw reads and collapsed the reads into unique sequences, merging closely related sequences to remove PCR and sequencing errors. Alignment of CDR3 sequences to IMGT reference sequences was used to assign V, D and J gene segments. Each retained sequence needed at least a six-nucleotide match to both a V gene segment and a J gene segment. A rearrangement was called productive if the CDR3 had no stop codons and remained in frame with V and J, and every other rearrangement was called non-productive. CDR3 was defined by IMGT convention, running from the second conserved V-encoded cysteine to the conserved J-encoded phenylalanine. The earlier analysis of approximately 590 of the donors excluded any sequence lacking an unambiguous match to a single V gene segment. An earlier analysis of fewer than 750 of the donors called V segments functional above 56.7% productive rearrangements and segregating when the between-donor standard deviation exceeded 5%. A statistical classification framework was built to diagnose cytomegalovirus status from the catalog of TCR beta chain sequences. V and J gene assignment, in a later analysis, came from comparing TCR nucleotide sequences with IMGT/GENE-DB human TR gene sequences. Using the TCRdist pipeline, a later analysis assigned CDR3 sequences along with most-parsimonious VDJ recombination scenarios. In a later analysis, every TCR beta chain was defined by the combination of its CDR3 amino acid sequence and its V-gene family, and reads without a unique V-gene family were dropped. In a later analysis, 450 to 600 highly shared, low-generation-probability nucleotide sequences were removed to address suspected cross-contamination and a sequencing artifact. In a later analysis, a clonal expansion index for each public chain was calculated from normalized within-repertoire ranks of inferred template counts. A later analysis computed generation probabilities with a VDJ recombination model fitted to out-of-frame rearrangements, and checked the results against IGoR. In a later analysis, hypergeometric tests were used to score TCR-TCR, TCR-HLA and TCR-CMV co-occurrence, with a repertoire-size bias correction applied to TCR pairs. False discovery rates were estimated in a later analysis by permuting HLA or CMV assignments 20 times. A later analysis grouped co-occurring TCRs with DBSCAN, adding TCRdist sequence similarity when clustering within HLA-allele-positive subsets. For co-occurrence clustering, repertoires with fewer than 30,000 or more than 120,000 public chains were excluded, along with five repertoires with anomalous nucleotide sharing. Held by TCRdb, this immuneACCESS table contains in-frame sequences only and omits some clones. Under half of the omission traces to an unresolved V gene where checked; the cause of the rest is unknown. V and J calls and clone size are copied from that table; D and trimming were computed from the DNA. The sample contains roughly 70,000 clones, around 78% of them found a single time. About 6.5% of the sample lies in the top ten.

The source material was PBMCs. In this chain, TRBV27 is recombined with TRBJ2-1, with 8 bases in between that match TRBD1. This clonotype was obtained from a man over 45 in good health and CMV-seronegative. In nucleotides, the sequence is TGTGCCAGCAGTTGGCGGACAGGGTACAATGAGCAGTTCTTC. Its protein reads: CASSWRTGYNEQFF.